Below are 32 T cell receptor beta chains sequenced from a single sample in a study of T cells after yellow fever vaccination (dated by TCRdb to between 2018 and 2021). Libraries were prepared through 5' RACE. Sequencer: Illumina HiSeq 2500. The public reads were reprocessed in TCRdb via fastp at Q25 and MiXCR, keeping in-frame beta chains. Rows with a matching CDR3 protein are joined into one entry that keeps the most common DNA and genes. Across this sample there are some 130,000 distinct CDR3 sequences, with 6.6% seen only once. The ten largest clonotypes hold more than 0.6% of the sample. The sample's treatment or condition label is to be understood as: live attenuated yellow fever vaccine strain. The specimen comprised CD4+ T cells sorted from PBMCs, sampled 10 days after the yellow fever booster vaccination. All receptors come from a man between 25 and 39 years old who received the YFV17D yellow fever vaccine.

There are many counts of this clonotype. J is TRBJ2-3 and V is TRBV5-1; TRBD2 aligns across 7 bases. The trim removed 0 bases at V and 2 bases at J, leaving 6 bases unmatched. The CDR3 runs to 16 residues. Germline CDR1 is SGHRS and CDR2 is YFSETQ. As DNA, the CDR3 is TGCGCCAGCAGCTTGGTTGGCGGGAGTTTCACAGATACGCAGTATTTT. Amino acids: CASSLVGGSFTDTQYF.

This clonotype was counted many times. The chain recombines TRBV5-4 with TRBJ2-4; 12 nucleotides match TRBD2. CDR1 is SGHNT and CDR2 is YYREEE in the germline V gene (reference sequence). The CDR3 sequence is 15 residues long. Trimming removed 4 bases from V and 6 bases from J; junction bases left unmatched: 5. CDR3 protein: CASSLAGGPGNIQYF. Here the CDR3 DNA reads TGTGCCAGCAGCCTAGCGGGAGGGCCCGGAAACATTCAGTACTTC.

The chain uses TRBV19 and TRBJ1-2; D is unresolved. Trimming left V 7 bases short and J 2 bases short, with 11 bases between. This CDR3 contains 13 residues. Per germline, CDR1 LNHDA and CDR2 SQIVND (reference sequence). The chain's CDR3 is CASTTGTNYGYTF. The CDR3 DNA sequence: TGTGCCAGTACTACGGGAACGAACTATGGCTACACCTTC.

This clonotype was recorded many times. V and J are TRBV6-2 or TRBV6-3 and TRBJ2-7; D might be TRBD1 (6 bases). Trimming took 6 bases from V and 0 from J, leaving 12 bases between them. CDR1 MNHEY and CDR2 SVGEGT come from the germline V gene. CDR3 size: 14 residues. The CDR3 is CASSEVRGSYEQYF. Written as DNA, the CDR3 is TGTGCCAGCAGCGAAGTCAGGGGCTCCTACGAGCAGTACTTC.

In its sample, this clonotype was seen a few times. The chain couples TRBV5-1 to TRBJ2-7, with D perhaps matching TRBD2 (6 bases). The germline V and J ends were trimmed by 0 bases and 1 base, with 11 bases remaining between them. The CDR3 is 15 residues long. CDR1 SGHRS and CDR2 YFSETQ come from the germline V gene. Here the CDR3 reads CASSLGSGGSYEQYF. CDR3 bases: TGCGCCAGCAGCTTGGGGTCCGGGGGTTCCTACGAGCAGTACTTC.

This clonotype has a count of ten or more. The J gene is TRBJ2-1, the V gene TRBV7-9, with D perhaps TRBD1 (7 bases). The CDR3 covers 15 residues. The V gene's germline CDR1 is SEHNR and CDR2 FQNEAQ (reference sequence). Trimming took off 3 bases at V and 3 bases at J, with 12 bases between the two ends. This CDR3 reads CASSLWQGGYNEQFF. CDR3 nucleotide sequence: TGTGCCAGCAGCTTGTGGCAGGGGGGCTACAATGAGCAGTTCTTC.

This clonotype was observed many times. The chain combines TRBV14 with TRBJ2-7, with D possibly TRBD1 on 5 matching bases. This CDR3 spans 16 amino acids. Trimming removed 1 base from V and 0 bases from J, with 13 bases in between. Germline CDR1 is SGHDN and CDR2 is FVKESK. CDR3 residues: CASSQAFRDSSYEQYF. As DNA, the CDR3 is TGTGCCAGCAGCCAAGCCTTCCGCGACAGCTCCTACGAGCAGTACTTC.

This clonotype was counted many times. This chain links TRBV7-9 with TRBJ1-1, with a tentative D call TRBD1 (6 bases). Per germline, CDR1 SEHNR and CDR2 FQNEAQ (reference sequence). The V end was cut by 10 bases, the J end by 1 base, with 13 bases between. The CDR3 is 13 amino acids. The CDR3 is CAIQLDRNTEAFF. In nucleotides, the CDR3 is TGTGCCATCCAACTGGACAGGAACACTGAAGCTTTCTTT. Filled out from reference TRBV7-9 and TRBJ1-1, the complete variable domain reads DTGVSQNPRHKITKRGQNVTFRCDPISEHNRLYWYRQTLGQGPEFLTYFQNEAQLEKSRLLSDRFSAERPKGSFSTLEIQRTEQGDSAMYLCAIQLDRNTEAFFGQGTRLTVV.

This clonotype showed up just a few times. V and J are TRBV20-1 and TRBJ2-3; 7 nucleotides agree with TRBD2. Losses at the gene ends were 0 bases for V and 1 base for J; bases not matched to a gene: 4. The CDR3 consists of 15 residues. Germline V CDR1 and CDR2: DFQATT, SNEGSKA (reference sequence). The CDR3 coding sequence is TGCAGTGCTAGAGATCCCCGGGAGGGCACAGATACGCAGTATTTT. Amino acid sequence: CSARDPREGTDTQYF.

This clonotype came up many times. The V and J genes are TRBV21-1 and TRBJ2-5; the table's TRBD1 call for D was not verified on the DNA. TRBV21-1 constitutes a pseudogene. The length of the CDR3 is 14 residues. CDR3 amino acids: CASSPSDRVETQYF. The CDR3 region has the DNA TGTGCCAGCAGCCCCAGCGACAGGGTGGAGACCCAGTACTTC.

In this sample, this clonotype turned up many times. V is TRBV15 and J is TRBJ2-2, with D hard to call. This CDR3 is built from 13 residues. The V end lost 1 base, the J end lost 6 bases, and 6 bases lay between the germline ends. Germline loops: CDR1 LNHNV, CDR2 YYDKDF (reference sequence). This chain's CDR3 is CATSRVAPGELFF. CDR3 in DNA: TGTGCCACCAGCAGAGTCGCGCCCGGGGAGCTGTTTTTT.

This clonotype was observed at least ten times. This chain uses TRBV5-1 with TRBJ2-7, with D possibly TRBD2 on 6 matching bases. Germline values: CDR1 SGHRS, CDR2 YFSETQ. This CDR3 has 15 residues. The germline V and J ends were trimmed by 4 bases and 1 base, with 15 bases remaining between them. DNA of the CDR3: TGCGCCAGCAGCGCCACCGGGACTGGGTCCTACGAGCAGTACTTC. Translating gives CASSATGTGSYEQYF.

In this sample, this clonotype turned up a few times. V gene TRBV30 combines with J gene TRBJ2-1, with a weak D call TRBD1 (5 bases). The V and J ends lost 1 base and 7 bases respectively, with 17 bases between them. Per the germline V gene, CDR1 is GTSNPN and CDR2 is SVGIG (reference sequence). The CDR3 is made up of 15 amino acids. In DNA form, the CDR3 reads TGTGCCTGGAGTGCACCCGGCAGGGCGGCAAATGAGCAGTTCTTC. Protein: CAWSAPGRAANEQFF.

This clonotype was found many times. The chain employs TRBV20-1 and TRBJ2-2; D unclear. The length of the CDR3 is 14 residues. V was trimmed by 6 bases and J by 0 bases, leaving 11 bases between them. From germline, CDR1 is DFQATT and CDR2 SNEGSKA (reference sequence). The CDR3 region has the DNA TGCAGTGCCATCCCCGCGACGAACACCGGGGAGCTGTTTTTT. Its protein is CSAIPATNTGELFF.

This clonotype turned up a few times. This chain links TRBV9 with TRBJ2-7, with D tentatively TRBD1 (5 bases). Germline V gene lookup returns CDR1 SGDLS and CDR2 YYNGEE. This CDR3 has 14 amino acids. With 0 bases removed from V and 4 bases from J, the gap between germline ends came to 11 bases. The CDR3 protein is CASSVADRAYEQYF. CDR3 nucleotide sequence: TGTGCCAGCAGCGTAGCCGACAGAGCTTACGAGCAGTACTTC.

This clonotype has a count of ten or more. J is TRBJ1-5 and V is TRBV20-1; 9 bases are a match to TRBD1. The V gene end was trimmed by 3 bases and the J gene end by 7 bases; junction bases not matched to a gene: 10. Germline V CDR1 and CDR2: DFQATT, SNEGSKA (reference sequence). The CDR3 loop spans 15 amino acids. The CDR3 loop is CSASYTGGSRQPQHF. The DNA of the CDR3 is TGCAGTGCTAGTTACACAGGGGGCAGTCGACAGCCCCAGCATTTT.

This clonotype was picked up many times. V and J are TRBV20-1 and TRBJ2-7; 12 nucleotides agree with TRBD2. Germline lookup yields CDR1 DFQATT and CDR2 SNEGSKA (reference sequence). V dropped 6 bases and J dropped 2; count of bases not matched to a gene: 5. The CDR3 is 14 amino acids. CDR3 region: CSAELAGGAYEQYF. As DNA, the CDR3 is TGCAGTGCAGAACTAGCGGGAGGCGCCTACGAGCAGTACTTC.

In its sample, this clonotype was seen a few times. The chain couples TRBV3-1 to TRBJ2-7; 7 nucleotides match TRBD1. Germline loops: CDR1 LGHDT, CDR2 YNNKEL (reference sequence). V was clipped by 4 bases and J by 3 bases; unmatched bases: 6. This CDR3 comprises 14 residues. The CDR3: CASSPGQVLYEQYF. The DNA of the CDR3 is TGTGCCAGCAGCCCTGGACAGGTACTCTACGAGCAGTACTTC.

This clonotype was found a few times. This rearrangement joins TRBV20-1 to TRBJ2-7; TRBD2 matches 13 bases. J was trimmed by 5 bases and V by 5 bases; bases with no gene match: 6. Germline V CDR1 and CDR2: DFQATT, SNEGSKA (reference sequence). CDR3 length: 14 residues. The CDR3 DNA reads as TGCAGTGCTGAACGGACTAGCGGGAGTAACGAGCAGTACTTC. Translated: CSAERTSGSNEQYF.

In this sample, this clonotype turned up many times. The V and J genes are TRBV20-1 and TRBJ2-3; 12 nucleotides agree with TRBD2. CDR1 DFQATT and CDR2 SNEGSKA come from the germline V gene (reference sequence). The length of the CDR3 is 16 residues. The J segment lost 4 bases and the V segment lost 3 bases, leaving 8 bases of the junction unmatched. The CDR3 spells CSASTSGRSNPDTQYF. CDR3 bases: TGCAGTGCTAGTACTAGCGGGAGGTCTAACCCAGATACGCAGTATTTT.

At least ten counts were recorded for this clonotype. The chain carries TRBV2 and TRBJ2-1; TRBD2 matches 14 bases. J gave up 4 bases and V 6 bases, and 5 bases lay outside the gene matches. Germline V gene lookup returns CDR1 SNHLY and CDR2 FYNNEI. The CDR3 sequence is 16 residues long. The CDR3 is CASRTSGRGQYNEQFF. The CDR3 bases are TGTGCCAGCAGGACTAGCGGGAGGGGACAATACAATGAGCAGTTCTTC.

About this clonotype: This may arise from a read error, as a much more abundant clone is one base away. The J gene is TRBJ2-7, the V gene TRBV9, with D hard to call. V dropped 4 bases and J dropped 7 bases, with 21 bases sitting between them. Per germline, CDR1 SGDLS and CDR2 YYNGEE. The CDR3 is 15 amino acids. CDR3: CASSSSTSAAEEQYF. The CDR3 nucleotides read TGTGCCAGCAGCTCTTCGACTTCGGCCGCAGAGGAGCAGTACTTC. The variable domain in full, with the rest retrieved from reference TRBV9 and TRBJ2-7, is DSGVTQTPKHLITATGQRVTLRCSPRSGDLSVYWYQQSLDQGLQFLIQYYNGEERAKGNILERFSAQQFPDLHSELNLSSLELGDSALYFCASSSSTSAAEEQYFGPGTRLTVT.

This clonotype came up many times. The rearrangement joins TRBV18 to TRBJ2-1; 13 bases are a match to TRBD2. CDR1 and CDR2 (germline): KGHSH, LQKENI. Trimming cost V 6 bases and J 9 bases; bases outside gene matches: 8. The CDR3 has 15 amino acids. CDR3 in amino acids: CASSLGTSGTLEQFF. The CDR3, as DNA: TGTGCCAGCTCTCTCGGGACTAGCGGGACCCTTGAGCAGTTCTTC.

This clonotype has at least ten counts. The chain uses TRBV5-1 and TRBJ2-1, with 11 bases aligning to TRBD2. Germline assignment: CDR1 SGHRS and CDR2 YFSETQ. V was clipped by 4 bases and J by 4 bases; unmatched bases: 4. CDR3 length: 15 residues. The CDR3 spells CASSDSGRGYNEQFF. The CDR3 DNA reads as TGCGCCAGCAGCGATAGCGGGAGGGGTTACAATGAGCAGTTCTTC.

This clonotype was counted at least ten times. The chain carries TRBV21-1 and TRBJ2-7; the table's D call, TRBD1, was not checked against the DNA. TRBV21-1 is an annotated pseudogene. This CDR3 contains 15 residues. CDR3 sequence reads: CASSKVEGTTYEQYF. CDR3 DNA: TGTGCCAGCAGCAAAGTAGAAGGGACAACCTACGAGCAGTACTTC.

This clonotype occurred a few times. The gene calls are TRBV12-3 or TRBV12-4 and TRBJ2-2; D ambiguous. This CDR3 comprises 13 residues. V was clipped by 6 bases and J by 5 bases, with 10 bases between them. The CDR3 DNA follows: TGTGCCAGCAGACTTGGGGTTACCGGGGAGCTGTTTTTT. It specifies CASRLGVTGELFF.

This sequence joins TRBV5-1 and TRBJ2-7; D perhaps matches TRBD1 (6 bases). CDR1 is SGHRS, CDR2 YFSETQ, per germline. Trimming removed 4 bases at V and 2 bases at J, with 10 bases between. The CDR3 sequence is 13 residues long. The CDR3 DNA is TGCGCCAGCAGCCAAAGGACAGCCTACGAGCAGTACTTC. Its translation is CASSQRTAYEQYF. Combining the CDR3 with reference TRBV5-1 and TRBJ2-7 gives the whole variable domain KAGVTQTPRYLIKTRGQQVTLSCSPISGHRSVSWYQQTPGQGLQFLFEYFSETQRNKGNFPGRFSGRQFSNSRSEMNVSTLELGDSALYLCASSQRTAYEQYFGPGTRLTVT.

This clonotype was detected many times. The V and J genes are TRBV7-9 and TRBJ2-7; 9 bases are shared with TRBD2. The CDR3 covers 16 residues. The V and J ends lost 1 base and 3 bases, in that order; junction bases with no gene match: 7. CDR1 SEHNR and CDR2 FQNEAQ come from the germline V gene (reference sequence). The CDR3 sequence is CASSLGKASGVYEQYF. CDR3 nucleotides: TGTGCCAGCAGCTTAGGTAAAGCTAGCGGGGTCTACGAGCAGTACTTC.

This clonotype was counted at least ten times. The chain recombines TRBV18 with TRBJ1-5, with D uncertain. Germline CDR1 is KGHSH and CDR2 is LQKENI. V gave up 5 bases and J gave up 1 base, with 9 bases separating them. This CDR3 contains 14 residues. The CDR3 coding sequence is TGTGCCAGCTCATCAGGACTGAGCAATCAGCCCCAGCATTTT. This translates into CASSSGLSNQPQHF.

This clonotype was found many times. The CDR3 DNA sequence: TGCAGCGTTGAAGGGATTAGCGCCCCCCCTTTTGAGCAGTTCTTC. Amino acids: CSVEGISAPPFEQFF. The V call is TRBV29-1, the J call TRBJ2-1, with D tentatively TRBD2 (5 bases). The V and J ends lost 1 base and 9 bases respectively, with 19 bases between them. This CDR3 has 15 residues. Germline CDR1 reads SQVTM; CDR2 reads ANQGSEA.

This clonotype has ten or more counts. V is TRBV3-1 and J is TRBJ2-4; 7 bases map to TRBD1. The CDR3 length is 15 residues. Germline CDR1 LGHDT, CDR2 YNNKEL (reference sequence). The V segment lost 0 bases and the J segment 1 base; nucleotides outside the gene matches: 0. This CDR3 reads CASSQEQGAKNIQYF. The CDR3 region has the DNA TGTGCCAGCAGCCAAGAACAGGGGGCCAAAAACATTCAGTACTTC.

The J gene is TRBJ2-1, the V gene TRBV6-5; 11 nucleotides agree with TRBD2. Germline CDR1 MNHEY, CDR2 SVGAGI. The V segment lost 0 bases and the J segment 6 bases; nucleotides outside the gene matches: 4. This CDR3 region has 16 residues. The CDR3: CASSYSSGRAINEQFF. The CDR3, as DNA: TGTGCCAGCAGTTACTCTAGCGGGAGGGCTATCAATGAGCAGTTCTTC.